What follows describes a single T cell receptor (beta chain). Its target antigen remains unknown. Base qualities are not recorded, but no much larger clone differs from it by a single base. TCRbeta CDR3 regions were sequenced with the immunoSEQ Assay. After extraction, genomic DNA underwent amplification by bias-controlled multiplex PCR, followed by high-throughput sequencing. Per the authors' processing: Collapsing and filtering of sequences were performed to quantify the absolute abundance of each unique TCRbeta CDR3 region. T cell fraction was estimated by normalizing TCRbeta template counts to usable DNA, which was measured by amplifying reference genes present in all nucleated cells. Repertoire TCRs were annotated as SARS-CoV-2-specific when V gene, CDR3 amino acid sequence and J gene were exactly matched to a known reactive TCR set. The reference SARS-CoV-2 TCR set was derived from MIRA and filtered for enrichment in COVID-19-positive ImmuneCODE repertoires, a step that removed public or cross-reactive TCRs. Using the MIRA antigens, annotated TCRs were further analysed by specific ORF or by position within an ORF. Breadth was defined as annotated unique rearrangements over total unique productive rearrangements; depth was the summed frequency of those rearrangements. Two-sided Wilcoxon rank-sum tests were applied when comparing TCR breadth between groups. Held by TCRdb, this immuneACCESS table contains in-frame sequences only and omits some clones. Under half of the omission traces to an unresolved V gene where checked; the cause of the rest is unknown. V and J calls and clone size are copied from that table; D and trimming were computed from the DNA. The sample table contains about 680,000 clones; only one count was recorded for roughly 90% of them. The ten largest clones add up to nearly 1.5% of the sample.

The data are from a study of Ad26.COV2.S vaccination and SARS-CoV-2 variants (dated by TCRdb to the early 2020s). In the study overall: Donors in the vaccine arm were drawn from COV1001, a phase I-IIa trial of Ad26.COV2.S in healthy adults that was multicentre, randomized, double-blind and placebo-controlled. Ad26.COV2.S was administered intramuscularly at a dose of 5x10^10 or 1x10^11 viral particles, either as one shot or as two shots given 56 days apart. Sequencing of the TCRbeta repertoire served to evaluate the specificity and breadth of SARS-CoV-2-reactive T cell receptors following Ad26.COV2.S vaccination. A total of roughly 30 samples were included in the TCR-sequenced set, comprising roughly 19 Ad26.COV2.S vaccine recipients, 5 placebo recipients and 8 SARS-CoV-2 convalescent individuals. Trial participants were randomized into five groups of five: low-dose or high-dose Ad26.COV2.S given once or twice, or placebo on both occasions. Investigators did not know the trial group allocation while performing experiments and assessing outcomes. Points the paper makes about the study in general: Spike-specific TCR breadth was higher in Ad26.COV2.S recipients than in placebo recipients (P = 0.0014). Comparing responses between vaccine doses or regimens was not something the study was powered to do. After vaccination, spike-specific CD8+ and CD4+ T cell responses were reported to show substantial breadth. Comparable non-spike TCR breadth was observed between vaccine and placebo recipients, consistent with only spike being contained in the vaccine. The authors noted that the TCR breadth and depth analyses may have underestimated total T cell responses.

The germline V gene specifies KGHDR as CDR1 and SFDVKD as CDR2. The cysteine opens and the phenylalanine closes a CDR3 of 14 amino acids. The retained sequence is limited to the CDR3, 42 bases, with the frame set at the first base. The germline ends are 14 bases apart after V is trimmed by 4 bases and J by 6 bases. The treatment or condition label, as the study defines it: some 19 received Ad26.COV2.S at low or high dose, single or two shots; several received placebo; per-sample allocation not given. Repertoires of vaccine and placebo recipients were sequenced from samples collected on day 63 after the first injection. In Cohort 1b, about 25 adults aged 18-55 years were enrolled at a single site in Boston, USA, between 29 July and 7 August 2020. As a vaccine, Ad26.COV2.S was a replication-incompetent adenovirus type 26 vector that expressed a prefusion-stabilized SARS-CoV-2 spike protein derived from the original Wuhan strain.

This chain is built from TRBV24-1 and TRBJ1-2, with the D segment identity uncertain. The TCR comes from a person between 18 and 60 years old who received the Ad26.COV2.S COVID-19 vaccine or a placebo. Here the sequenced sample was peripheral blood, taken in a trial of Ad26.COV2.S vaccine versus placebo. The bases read TGTGCCACCAGTGACACACCAGGCTCCCATGGCTACACCTTC. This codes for CATSDTPGSHGYTF.